This entry is about one T cell receptor (beta chain). The repertoire was sequenced with immunoSEQ multiplex PCR; TCRdb's copy has only in-frame clones and lacks some. The table lists fewer than 25,000 clones, under 95% of them singletons. The data are from a study of T cell changes during pregnancy in multiple sclerosis. Germline V lookup: CDR1 GTSNPN, CDR2 SVGIG (reference sequence). The CDR3 consists of 12 residues. Trimming removed 5 bases at V and 4 bases at J, with 11 bases between. V gene TRBV30 combines with J gene TRBJ2-5; TRBD1 is a possible D gene (6 bases). This clonotype was obtained from a female donor in good health, enrolled as a control in a pregnancy study. Source: CD8+ T cells from peripheral blood mononuclear cells, taken in the third trimester of pregnancy. CDR3 residues: CAWGGHGETQYF. The CDR3 DNA follows: TGTGCCTGGGGGGGACATGGAGAGACCCAGTACTTC.